This T cell receptor beta chain was captured by sequencing in a study of T cells in Graves' hyperthyroidism and ophthalmopathy. In the study overall: Peripheral blood was acquired at first diagnosis, ahead of any therapy whatsoever. Overall study results and limits: Appearing also in blood were most of the thyroid clonotypes expanded above 0.001.

RNA transcripts served as the template for amplifying TCR beta CDR3 regions. First-round RT-PCR with HTBI primers amplified the TCR CDR3 region. TCRdb used MiXCR to reprocess the multiplex PCR reads, holding one entry per CDR3 protein. The sample carries some 460,000 distinct CDR3 sequences, 15% to 19% recorded once. This clonotype was recorded at least ten times. Its antigen is currently unknown. The study left out patients who had uncontrolled infection, other autoimmune disease, pregnancy or lactation. Clinical symptoms, serum thyroxine and TRAb, thyroid ultrasound and orbital computed tomography were used for the diagnoses. The CDR3 length is 13 residues. Germline CDR1 and CDR2: SGHTA and FQGTGA. The V and J ends lost 2 bases and 8 bases respectively, with 10 bases between them.

The chain carries TRBV7-3 and TRBJ2-1, with D unresolved. The specimen was blood. This receptor was taken from a woman between 18 and 29 years old with Graves' hyperthyroidism. This CDR3 reads CASSLGLGDEQFF. DNA for the CDR3: TGTGCCAGCAGCTTAGGGCTTGGCGATGAGCAGTTCTTC.